This T cell receptor (beta chain) is drawn from a study of follicular helper T cells after annual influenza vaccination. The sample's time point: 2014-2015 season, pre-vaccination. Cells are cTfh (non-naive CD4+CXCR5+PD-1+), split by ICOS and CD38 into double-positive or double-negative. Germline assignment: CDR1 LNHDA and CDR2 SQIVND (reference sequence). This CDR3 comprises 15 residues. V was pared by 5 bases and J by 5 bases, with 16 bases between. The table came from immunoSEQ multiplex PCR; TCRdb's copy has only in-frame clones and leaves some out. The sample yields 6,500 to 10,000 clones, about four fifths seen once. The count of this clone is one. The target antigen is unknown. Findings of the study overall: Day 7 ICOS+CD38+ clones later appeared mostly in ICOS-CD38- cTfh.

The TCR comes from an adult who received the influenza vaccine. The V gene is TRBV19, the J gene TRBJ2-1, with D hard to call. The sequenced sample was CXCR5+ CD38- circulating T follicular helper cells from blood, obtained on the day of influenza vaccination. As for subset: circulating Tfh, non-naive CD4+CXCR5+PD-1+ (ICOS+CD38+ or ICOS-CD38-). CDR3 sequence reads: CASSAHRPDNNEQFF. The CDR3 nucleotides read TGTGCCAGTAGTGCCCATAGGCCGGATAACAATGAGCAGTTCTTC.